These 3 T cell receptor beta chains were all obtained from the same sample, sequenced in a study of OX40 agonist ivuxolimab in advanced cancers. The table came from immunoSEQ multiplex PCR; TCRdb's copy has only in-frame clones and leaves some out. The table lists approximately 94,000 clones, 84% of them singletons. Sample: CD4+ or CD8+ T cells sorted from blood, taken in a trial of the OX40 agonist ivuxolimab. The receptors here all came from an adult with an advanced solid tumor such as melanoma, head and neck, liver or kidney cancer.

The rearrangement uses TRBV18 and TRBJ2-1, with 9 bases that match TRBD1. Trimming removed 3 bases from V and 5 bases from J; junction bases left unmatched: 5. There are 15 residues in the CDR3. The germline CDR1 and CDR2 sequences are KGHSH and LQKENI. This chain's CDR3 is CASSPGQGTHNEQFF. In DNA, the CDR3 is TGTGCCAGCTCACCCGGACAGGGGACGCACAATGAGCAGTTCTTC.

The chain couples TRBV27 to TRBJ2-2, with 8 bases fitting TRBD1. The CDR3 covers 17 residues. Trimming at V came to 6 bases and at J to 3 bases, leaving 12 bases not matched to a gene. From germline, CDR1 is MNHEY and CDR2 SMNVEV (reference sequence). CDR3 amino acids: CASRSGTGVFDTGELFF. The CDR3 DNA is TGTGCCAGCAGATCCGGGACAGGAGTCTTCGACACCGGGGAGCTGTTTTTT.

The chain has TRBV18 and TRBJ1-3; maybe TRBD1 (5 bases). The CDR3 covers 15 residues. V lost 2 bases and J lost 2, with 10 bases in between. The germline gives CDR1 KGHSH, CDR2 LQKENI. The CDR3 is CASSPTGSTGNTIYF. The CDR3 DNA is TGTGCCAGCTCACCAACAGGCTCTACTGGAAACACCATATATTTT.